The 20 T cell receptor beta chains below come from one sample, sequenced in a study of cytomegalovirus exposure and HLA in healthy donors. Use of 60 Vbeta and 13 Jbeta primers characterized the PCR. The data were produced by immunoSEQ multiplex PCR, yet TCRdb's version contains in-frame clones alone and is incomplete. The listing records 60,000 to 75,000 clones. Sequenced sample: PBMCs. The receptor source for this set is a woman between 25 and 40 years old in good health and CMV-seronegative.

This chain uses TRBV29-1 with TRBJ2-2, with 7 bases fitting TRBD2. CDR3 length: 13 amino acids. Germline lookup yields CDR1 SQVTM and CDR2 ANQGSEA. J lost 1 base, V lost 8 bases, and 4 bases had no gene match. The CDR3 region has the DNA TGCAGCATCGGGACTAAGAACACCGGGGAGCTGTTTTTT. This translates into CSIGTKNTGELFF.

The V gene is TRBV29-1, the J gene TRBJ2-1; D perhaps matches TRBD2 (6 bases). Germline V lookup: CDR1 SQVTM, CDR2 ANQGSEA. CDR3 length equals 14 residues. The V end lost 5 bases, the J end lost 5 bases, and 16 bases lay between the germline ends. DNA of the CDR3: TGCAGCGTTCGCGATCCCTCGGGAGACAATGAGCAGTTCTTC. This sequence encodes CSVRDPSGDNEQFF.

The V call is TRBV14, the J call TRBJ1-2; D is undetermined. This CDR3 has 17 residues. From germline, CDR1 is SGHDN and CDR2 FVKESK. V lost 3 bases to trimming and J lost 5 bases, with 22 bases between them. The CDR3 DNA sequence: TGTGCCAGCAGCCAGTCCGGGTCTCCCGCGCTCATATATGGCTACACCTTC. Protein product: CASSQSGSPALIYGYTF.

The chain carries TRBV4-2 and TRBJ1-2, with D hard to call. The CDR3 runs 16 residues. Deletions cut 0 bases from V and 4 bases from J, with 15 bases between. Germline values: CDR1 LGHNA, CDR2 YNFKEQ. The CDR3 loop reads CASSQDEGASRYGYTF. CDR3 sequence (DNA): TGTGCCAGCAGCCAAGATGAGGGCGCGAGCCGCTATGGCTACACCTTC.

The V and J genes are TRBV5-1 and TRBJ2-7; D is unclear. The CDR3 covers 16 residues. The germline V gene encodes CDR1 SGHRS and CDR2 YFSETQ. Trimming pared 0 bases from V and 0 bases from J, leaving 13 bases between. DNA for the CDR3: TGCGCCAGCAGCTTGGCCAGGCAGGTGAGCTCCTACGAGCAGTACTTC. Translation: CASSLARQVSSYEQYF.

The rearrangement joins TRBV2 to TRBJ1-2; D is perhaps TRBD1 (6 bases). The length of the CDR3 is 12 residues. Trimming removed 5 bases at V and 8 bases at J, with 12 bases between. Germline assignment: CDR1 SNHLY and CDR2 FYNNEI. This chain's CDR3 is CASSSSGVGYTF. The CDR3, as DNA: TGTGCCAGCAGTTCCTCAGGGGTCGGCTACACCTTC.

This rearrangement joins TRBV7-2 to TRBJ2-7, with D possibly being TRBD2 (6 bases). The length of the CDR3 is 13 residues. CDR1 is SGHTA and CDR2 is FQGNSA in the germline V gene. Trimming removed 1 base from V and 5 bases from J, with 9 bases in between. CDR3 protein: CASSLGRGNEQYF. The CDR3 nucleotides are TGTGCCAGCAGCTTAGGGAGGGGTAACGAGCAGTACTTC.

This chain connects TRBV19 to TRBJ1-3, with D perhaps matching TRBD1 (5 bases). This CDR3 contains 17 residues. Trimming left V 5 bases short and J 0 bases short, with 17 bases between. Germline V lookup: CDR1 LNHDA, CDR2 SQIVND (reference sequence). The CDR3 here is CASSSAMMTVSGNTIYF. As DNA, the CDR3 is TGTGCCAGTAGTTCCGCAATGATGACAGTCTCTGGAAACACCATATATTTT. The full variable domain, completed using reference TRBV19 and TRBJ1-3, is DGGITQSPKYLFRKEGQNVTLSCEQNLNHDAMYWYRQDPGQGLRLIYYSQIVNDFQKGDIAEGYSVSREKKESFPLTVTSAQKNPTAFYLCASSSAMMTVSGNTIYFGEGSWLTVV.

The gene calls are TRBV18 and TRBJ2-3, with 12 bases that match TRBD2. The germline V gene has CDR1 KGHSH and CDR2 LQKENI. Unmatched junction bases numbered 12, after V lost 6 bases and J lost 5 bases. The CDR3 contains 17 residues. The CDR3 DNA reads TGTGCCAGCTCGCACCCACGACTAGCGGGAGAAGGAGATACGCAGTATTTT. Its translation is CASSHPRLAGEGDTQYF.

This sequence joins TRBV28 and TRBJ1-1; the match to TRBD1 covers 12 bases. The CDR3 consists of 18 residues. V shed 5 bases and J 1 base; nucleotides not matched to a gene: 11. CDR1 MDHEN and CDR2 SYDVKM come from the germline V gene. The CDR3 nucleotides read TGTGCCAGCAGTGGGGGAGGGACAGGGGGCACCTGGAACACTGAAGCTTTCTTT. This encodes CASSGGGTGGTWNTEAFF.

This sequence joins TRBV11-2 and TRBJ2-7; maybe TRBD2 (6 bases). In germline, CDR1 is SGHAT, CDR2 FQNNGV. This CDR3 region has 13 residues. V was trimmed by 5 bases and J by 6 bases, leaving 14 bases between them. The CDR3 region is CASSLDSGAEQYF. DNA of the CDR3: TGTGCCAGCAGCCTTGACTCGGGAGCCGAGCAGTACTTC.

The rearrangement joins TRBV10-3 to TRBJ2-2; tentative D call: TRBD1 (6 bases). Germline-derived CDR1 and CDR2 are ENHRY and SYGVKD. CDR3 length: 15 residues. The V end lost 4 bases, the J end lost 3 bases, and 12 bases lay between the germline ends. CDR3 amino acids: CAISAVGADTGELFF. The CDR3 DNA is TGTGCCATCAGTGCAGTGGGGGCGGACACCGGGGAGCTGTTTTTT.

The V and J genes are TRBV4-1 and TRBJ2-1, with D perhaps TRBD2 (6 bases). Germline CDR1 reads MGHRA; CDR2 reads YSYEKL. The CDR3 is 15 residues long. Between the trimmed V and J ends, which lost 4 bases and 8 bases, there was a span of 18 bases. CDR3: CASSPQTTSRDEQFF. CDR3 sequence (DNA): TGCGCCAGCAGCCCCCAGACGACTAGTCGAGATGAGCAGTTCTTC.

The rearrangement joins TRBV14 to TRBJ1-6, with a tentative D call TRBD1 (5 bases). Germline CDR1 reads SGHDN; CDR2 reads FVKESK. This CDR3 region has 14 residues. Trimming stripped 4 bases from V and 10 bases from J, with 14 bases between. The CDR3 nucleotides are TGTGCCAGCAGCCCTTACCAGGGAGGGTCACCCCTCCACTTT. It encodes CASSPYQGGSPLHF.

This chain uses TRBV29-1 with TRBJ2-1, with a possible D match to TRBD2 (8 bases). V lost 6 bases to trimming and J lost 7 bases, with 25 bases between them. The CDR3 consists of 16 residues. Germline CDR1 is SQVTM and CDR2 is ANQGSEA. DNA of the CDR3: TGCAGCGTGAGGGGATTAGCGGGACAGAATCTTAATGAGCAGTTCTTC. Translated, it gives CSVRGLAGQNLNEQFF.

The V and J genes are TRBV29-1 and TRBJ1-2; 10 nucleotides line up with TRBD1. The CDR3 has 12 residues. CDR1 SQVTM and CDR2 ANQGSEA come from the germline V gene. V was pared by 5 bases and J by 8 bases, with 5 bases of the junction left unmatched. The CDR3 is CSVQGQGKGYTF. The CDR3 DNA reads TGCAGCGTTCAGGGACAGGGGAAAGGCTACACCTTC.

A remark on this clone: The junction departs from germline at one end; a sequencing error may be responsible. This sequence joins TRBV5-1 and TRBJ1-2, with a weak D call TRBD1 (6 bases). Germline V gene lookup returns CDR1 SGHRS and CDR2 YFSETQ. The CDR3 totals 15 residues. The CDR3 bases are TGCGCCAACAGCGGGGGACACCTCGGGAACTATGGCTACACCTTC. Its translation: CANSGGHLGNYGYTF.

The V gene is TRBV4-1, the J gene TRBJ2-7, with D perhaps matching TRBD2 (5 bases). The CDR3 totals 15 residues. Germline CDR1 is MGHRA and CDR2 is YSYEKL. Trimming stripped 0 bases from V and 7 bases from J, with 16 bases between. CDR3 bases: TGCGCCAGCAGCCAAGATCGCGGGCCGGGCGAGGAGCAGTACTTC. Its protein is CASSQDRGPGEEQYF.

The chain combines TRBV15 with TRBJ1-2; TRBD1 matches 10 bases. The CDR3 consists of 16 residues. The J segment lost 3 bases and the V segment lost 5 bases, leaving 9 bases of the junction unmatched. CDR1 LNHNV and CDR2 YYDKDF come from the germline V gene (reference sequence). CDR3 coding DNA: TGTGCCACCAGCGAGGACAGGGGGTTTTCGGACTATGGCTACACCTTC. As protein: CATSEDRGFSDYGYTF.

The chain recombines TRBV19 with TRBJ1-2; no definite D call. V shed 3 bases and J shed 8 bases, with 13 bases lying between them. In germline, CDR1 is LNHDA, CDR2 SQIVND (reference sequence). The CDR3 runs 13 residues. CDR3: CASSIPNSGGYTF. CDR3 DNA: TGTGCCAGTAGTATCCCTAATTCCGGGGGCTACACCTTC.